The rows below give T cell receptor beta chains drawn from one sample of a study of T cells in tumors after PD-1 blockade. Data came from immunoSEQ multiplex PCR; TCRdb stores just in-frame clones and leaves some out. There are about 15,000 clones in the sample; about 66% occur only once, and more than 30% lies in the top ten. The specimen comprised tumor tissue, sampled after anti-PD-1 treatment. The source of these receptors is a human donor with cutaneous squamous cell carcinoma. CDR3s include the opening cysteine and the closing phenylalanine or tryptophan. The D gene is left open where the match is weak. Not every row has a clone size; where given, it reads once, few, many or a size class.

j_gene: TRBJ2-3; abundance: NA; v_gene: TRBV24-1; d_gene: TRBD1; CDR3nt: TGTGCCACCAGTGATAAAAGGGACAGGAGAGCCCCAGATACGCAGTATTTT; CDR3aa: CATSDKRDRRAPDTQYF
j_gene: TRBJ2-3; abundance: NA; v_gene: TRBV9; d_gene: NA; CDR3nt: TGTGCCAGCAGTACCTCCGGAGCAGGACTGGGTAATACGCAGTATTTT; CDR3aa: CASSTSGAGLGNTQYF
j_gene: TRBJ2-3; abundance: NA; v_gene: TRBV5-8; d_gene: NA; CDR3nt: TGTGCCAGCAGCCCTGGGAGTAGTCGTAGCACAGATACGCAGTATTTT; CDR3aa: CASSPGSSRSTDTQYF
j_gene: TRBJ1-3; abundance: NA; v_gene: TRBV28; d_gene: NA; CDR3nt: TGTGCCAGCAGTCCGTATTGGAAGGGTTTCGGAAACACCATATATTTT; CDR3aa: CASSPYWKGFGNTIYF
j_gene: TRBJ1-2; abundance: NA; v_gene: TRBV30; d_gene: NA; CDR3nt: TGTGCCTGGACCACACAAACAGGGACGGTTGGCTACACCTTC; CDR3aa: CAWTTQTGTVGYTF
j_gene: TRBJ1-4; abundance: NA; v_gene: TRBV15; d_gene: NA; CDR3nt: TGTGCCACCAGCAGAGATAGGGGTGCAACTAATGAAAAACTGTTTTTT; CDR3aa: CATSRDRGATNEKLFF
j_gene: TRBJ1-2; abundance: medium-sized; v_gene: TRBV3-1/TRBV3-2; d_gene: NA; CDR3nt: TGTGCCAGCAGCCAAAGTCGGTCGGTCAGGAATGGCTACACCTTC; CDR3aa: CASSQSRSVRNGYTF
j_gene: TRBJ2-7; abundance: NA; v_gene: TRBV15; d_gene: NA; CDR3nt: TGTGCCACCAGCAGGTTCCAGCGGCCCTACGAGCAGTACTTC; CDR3aa: CATSRFQRPYEQYF
j_gene: TRBJ2-3; abundance: few; v_gene: TRBV13; d_gene: TRBD2; CDR3nt: TGTGCCAGCAGCCGACTAGCGACTAGCACAGATACGCAGTATTTT; CDR3aa: CASSRLATSTDTQYF
j_gene: TRBJ1-2; abundance: medium-sized; v_gene: TRBV28; d_gene: NA; CDR3nt: TGTGCCAGCAGTTTATTAGGGCTCGACTATGGCTACACCTTC; CDR3aa: CASSLLGLDYGYTF
j_gene: TRBJ1-1; abundance: medium-sized; v_gene: TRBV5-8; d_gene: TRBD1; CDR3nt: TGTGCCAGCAGCTTTAGAGCGACAGGGAGGAACACTGAAGCTTTCTTT; CDR3aa: CASSFRATGRNTEAFF
j_gene: TRBJ2-3; abundance: NA; v_gene: TRBV20-1; d_gene: TRBD2; CDR3nt: TGCAGTGCTAGTGTCGCGGGAGGGCGCACAGATACGCAGTATTTT; CDR3aa: CSASVAGGRTDTQYF
j_gene: TRBJ1-6; abundance: medium-sized; v_gene: TRBV11-3; d_gene: NA; CDR3nt: TGTGCCAGCACCCTATCTTCCAATTCACCCCTCCACTTT; CDR3aa: CASTLSSNSPLHF
j_gene: TRBJ1-2; abundance: NA; v_gene: TRBV29-1; d_gene: NA; CDR3nt: TGCAGCGTTCCGGGGGACGGGGGCTACACCTTC; CDR3aa: CSVPGDGGYTF
j_gene: TRBJ2-6; abundance: NA; v_gene: TRBV9; d_gene: NA; CDR3nt: TGTGCCAGCAGCGTAGTTGTCTCTGGGGCCAACGTCCTGACTTTC; CDR3aa: CASSVVVSGANVLTF
j_gene: TRBJ2-1; abundance: medium-sized; v_gene: TRBV29-1; d_gene: NA; CDR3nt: TGCACCACGAGAGAAAACAATGAGCAGTTCTTC; CDR3aa: CTTRENNEQFF
j_gene: TRBJ2-5; abundance: NA; v_gene: TRBV7-9; d_gene: TRBD2; CDR3nt: TGTGCCAGCAGCGGTAGATGGGGACTAGCGGGAGCCGAGACCCAGTACTTC; CDR3aa: CASSGRWGLAGAETQYF
j_gene: TRBJ2-2; abundance: NA; v_gene: TRBV6-2/TRBV6-3; d_gene: NA; CDR3nt: TGTGCCAGCAGTTTAGGGGGTTTTGGGACCTCTTGGGACACCGGGGAGCTGTTTTTT; CDR3aa: CASSLGGFGTSWDTGELFF
j_gene: TRBJ2-7; abundance: NA; v_gene: TRBV28; d_gene: NA; CDR3nt: TGTGCCAGCACGGAGGGGACAGCGGTATCCGAGCAGTACTTC; CDR3aa: CASTEGTAVSEQYF
j_gene: TRBJ2-7; abundance: NA; v_gene: TRBV27; d_gene: NA; CDR3nt: TGTGCCAGCAGACCCCGGGGCAACTCCTACGAGCAGTACTTC; CDR3aa: CASRPRGNSYEQYF
j_gene: TRBJ2-1; abundance: NA; v_gene: TRBV20-1; d_gene: TRBD2; CDR3nt: TGCAGTGCTAGTGTCCTAGCGGGGGGATCCTACAATGAGCAGTTCTTC; CDR3aa: CSASVLAGGSYNEQFF
j_gene: TRBJ2-1; abundance: NA; v_gene: TRBV14; d_gene: NA; CDR3nt: TGTGCCAGCAGCCAAGTTCTAGATCCAGTCCACAATGAGCAGTTCTTC; CDR3aa: CASSQVLDPVHNEQFF
j_gene: TRBJ1-3; abundance: NA; v_gene: TRBV19; d_gene: NA; CDR3nt: TGTGCCAGTAGTGCCACGGTAATTGCTGGAAACACCATATATTTT; CDR3aa: CASSATVIAGNTIYF
j_gene: TRBJ1-5; abundance: NA; v_gene: TRBV20-1; d_gene: NA; CDR3nt: TGCAGTGCTAGTCCCAGGCACAATCAGCCCCAGCATTTT; CDR3aa: CSASPRHNQPQHF
j_gene: TRBJ2-7; abundance: NA; v_gene: TRBV7-6; d_gene: NA; CDR3nt: TGTGCCAGCAGCTTAGGCGTTAGCGAGTTCTACGAGCAGTACTTC; CDR3aa: CASSLGVSEFYEQYF
j_gene: TRBJ2-1; abundance: NA; v_gene: TRBV2; d_gene: TRBD1; CDR3nt: TGTGCCAGCAGAGGACAGGTCTCATCTGCGCAGTTCTTC; CDR3aa: CASRGQVSSAQFF
j_gene: TRBJ1-2; abundance: NA; v_gene: TRBV4-2; d_gene: NA; CDR3nt: TGTGCCAGCAGCCAAGATGGTTCGGGGGGCCTAAACTATGGCTACACCTTC; CDR3aa: CASSQDGSGGLNYGYTF
j_gene: TRBJ1-5; abundance: NA; v_gene: TRBV6-5; d_gene: NA; CDR3nt: TGTGCCAGCAGTATACGGAGTGGGAATCAGCCCCAGCATTTT; CDR3aa: CASSIRSGNQPQHF
j_gene: TRBJ1-3; abundance: medium-sized; v_gene: TRBV7-9; d_gene: NA; CDR3nt: TGTGCCAGCAGCACAAGGAACACCATATATTTT; CDR3aa: CASSTRNTIYF
j_gene: TRBJ2-5; abundance: few; v_gene: TRBV15; d_gene: TRBD1; CDR3nt: TGTGCCACCAGCAGTGACAGGGGCCCCAGGGCCCAGTACTTC; CDR3aa: CATSSDRGPRAQYF
j_gene: TRBJ1-5; abundance: NA; v_gene: TRBV20-1; d_gene: NA; CDR3nt: TGCAGTGCTAGTATTGCTTCTCAGCCCCAGCATTTT; CDR3aa: CSASIASQPQHF
j_gene: TRBJ2-1; abundance: NA; v_gene: TRBV7-3; d_gene: TRBD1; CDR3nt: TGTGCCAGCAGCCGGGACAGGGGAGGTAATGAGCAGTTCTTC; CDR3aa: CASSRDRGGNEQFF
j_gene: TRBJ1-1; abundance: NA; v_gene: TRBV7-2; d_gene: TRBD1; CDR3nt: TGTGCCAGCAGCTTTCGGACAGGGGCGCGGGGCACTGAAGCTTTCTTT; CDR3aa: CASSFRTGARGTEAFF
j_gene: TRBJ2-7; abundance: NA; v_gene: TRBV7-2; d_gene: TRBD1; CDR3nt: TGTGCCAGCAGCTTAGTCGCTGCGACAGGGCTCTCCTACGAGCAGTACTTC; CDR3aa: CASSLVAATGLSYEQYF
j_gene: TRBJ1-2; abundance: once; v_gene: TRBV5-4; d_gene: TRBD1; CDR3nt: TGTGCCAGCAGCGGAGGACAGGGGTCAGTTAACTATGGCTACACCTTC; CDR3aa: CASSGGQGSVNYGYTF
j_gene: TRBJ2-7; abundance: NA; v_gene: TRBV29-1; d_gene: NA; CDR3nt: TGCAGCGCTGGTACAGATTCCTACGAGCAGTACTTC; CDR3aa: CSAGTDSYEQYF
j_gene: TRBJ1-5; abundance: once; v_gene: TRBV9; d_gene: TRBD1; CDR3nt: TGTGCCAGCAGCGGAGGACAGGGGGATCGGCCCCAGCATTTT; CDR3aa: CASSGGQGDRPQHF
j_gene: TRBJ2-1; abundance: NA; v_gene: TRBV7-9; d_gene: TRBD2; CDR3nt: TGTGCCAGCAGCCTGGGGACTAGCGGTGAGCAGTTCTTC; CDR3aa: CASSLGTSGEQFF
j_gene: TRBJ1-1; abundance: once; v_gene: TRBV5-8; d_gene: NA; CDR3nt: TGTGCCAGCAGCTTGTACCAGAACACTGAAGCTTTCTTT; CDR3aa: CASSLYQNTEAFF
j_gene: TRBJ2-2; abundance: medium-sized; v_gene: TRBV2; d_gene: NA; CDR3nt: TGTGCCAGCAGTGCTCAGGGACTCAAGAACACCGGGGAGCTGTTTTTT; CDR3aa: CASSAQGLKNTGELFF
j_gene: TRBJ2-5; abundance: NA; v_gene: TRBV28; d_gene: TRBD1; CDR3nt: TGTGCCAGCAGAAAGGGACAGGGGGTGAAGACCCAGTACTTC; CDR3aa: CASRKGQGVKTQYF